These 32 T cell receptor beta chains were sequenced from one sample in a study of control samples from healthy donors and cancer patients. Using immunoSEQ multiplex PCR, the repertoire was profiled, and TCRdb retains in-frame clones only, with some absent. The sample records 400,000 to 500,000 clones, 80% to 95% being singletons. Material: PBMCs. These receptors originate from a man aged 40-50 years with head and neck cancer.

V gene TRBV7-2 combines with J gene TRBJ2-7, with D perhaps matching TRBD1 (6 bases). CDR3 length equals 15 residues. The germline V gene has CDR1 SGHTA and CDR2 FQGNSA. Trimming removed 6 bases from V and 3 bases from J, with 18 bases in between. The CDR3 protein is CASSIQGLGDYEQYF. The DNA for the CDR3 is TGTGCCAGCAGTATACAGGGTCTGGGCGACTACGAGCAGTACTTC.

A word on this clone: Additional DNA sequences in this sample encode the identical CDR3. The DNA of the CDR3 is TGTGCCAGTAGTGGGGACAGGGGTAATTCACCCCTCCACTTT. The encoded protein is CASSGDRGNSPLHF. The chain uses TRBV19 and TRBJ1-6; 10 bases match TRBD1. The CDR3 runs 14 residues. Germline trimming cut 5 bases from V and 6 bases from J; bases unmatched to any gene: 1. The germline V gene encodes CDR1 LNHDA and CDR2 SQIVND (reference sequence).

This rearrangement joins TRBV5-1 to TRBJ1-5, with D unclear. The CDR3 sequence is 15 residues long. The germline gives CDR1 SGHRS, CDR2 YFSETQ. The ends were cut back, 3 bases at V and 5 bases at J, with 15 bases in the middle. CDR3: CASSSELDGYQPQHF. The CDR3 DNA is TGCGCCAGCAGCTCTGAGTTGGACGGGTATCAGCCCCAGCATTTT.

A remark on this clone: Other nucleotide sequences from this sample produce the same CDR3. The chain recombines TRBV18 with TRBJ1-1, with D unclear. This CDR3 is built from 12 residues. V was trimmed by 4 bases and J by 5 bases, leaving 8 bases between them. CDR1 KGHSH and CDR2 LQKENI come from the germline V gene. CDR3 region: CASSRRETEAFF. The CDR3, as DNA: TGTGCCAGCTCACGCAGAGAGACTGAAGCTTTCTTT.

The CDR3 loop reads CAWSVPLGGQQNEKLFF. The CDR3 DNA sequence: TGTGCCTGGAGTGTACCCTTGGGGGGACAGCAAAATGAAAAACTGTTTTTT. J is TRBJ1-4 and V is TRBV30; 7 nucleotides agree with TRBD1. CDR3 size: 17 residues. In germline, CDR1 is GTSNPN, CDR2 SVGIG (reference sequence). V dropped 0 bases and J dropped 5; count of bases not matched to a gene: 12.

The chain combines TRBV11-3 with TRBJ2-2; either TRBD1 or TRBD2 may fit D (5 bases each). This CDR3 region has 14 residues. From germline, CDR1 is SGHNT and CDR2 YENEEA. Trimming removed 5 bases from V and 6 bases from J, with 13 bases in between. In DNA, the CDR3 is TGTGCCAGCAGCCCCCGCCAGGGAGCCGGGGAGCTGTTTTTT. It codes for CASSPRQGAGELFF.

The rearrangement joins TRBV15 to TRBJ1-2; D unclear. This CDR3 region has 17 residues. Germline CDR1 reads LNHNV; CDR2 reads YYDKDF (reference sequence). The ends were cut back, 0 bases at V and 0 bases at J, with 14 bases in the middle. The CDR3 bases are TGTGCCACCAGCAGAGATCTTTTGGCAGCTTCTAACTATGGCTACACCTTC. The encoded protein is CATSRDLLAASNYGYTF.

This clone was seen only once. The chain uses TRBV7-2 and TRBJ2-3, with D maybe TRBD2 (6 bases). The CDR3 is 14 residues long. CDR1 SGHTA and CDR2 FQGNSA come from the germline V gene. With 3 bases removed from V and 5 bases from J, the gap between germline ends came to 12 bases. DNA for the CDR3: TGTGCCAGCAGCTTGGAACTAGCTGGAGATACGCAGTATTTT. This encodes CASSLELAGDTQYF.

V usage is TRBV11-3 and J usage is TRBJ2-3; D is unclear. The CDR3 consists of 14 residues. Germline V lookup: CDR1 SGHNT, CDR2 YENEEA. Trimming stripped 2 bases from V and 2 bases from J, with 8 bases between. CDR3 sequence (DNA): TGTGCCAGCAGCTTAAGACCAACCACAGATACGCAGTATTTT. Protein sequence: CASSLRPTTDTQYF.

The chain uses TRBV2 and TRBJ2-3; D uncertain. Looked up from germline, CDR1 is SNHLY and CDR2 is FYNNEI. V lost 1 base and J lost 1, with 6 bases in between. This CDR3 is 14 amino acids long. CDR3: CASSEDDGTDTQYF. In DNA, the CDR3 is TGTGCCAGCAGTGAAGATGATGGCACAGATACGCAGTATTTT.

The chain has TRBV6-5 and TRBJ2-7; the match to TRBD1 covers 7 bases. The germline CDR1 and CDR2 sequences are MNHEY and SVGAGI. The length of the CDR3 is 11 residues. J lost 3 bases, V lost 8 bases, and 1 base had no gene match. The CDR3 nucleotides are TGTGCCAGCGGGACAGACTACGAGCAGTACTTC. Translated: CASGTDYEQYF.

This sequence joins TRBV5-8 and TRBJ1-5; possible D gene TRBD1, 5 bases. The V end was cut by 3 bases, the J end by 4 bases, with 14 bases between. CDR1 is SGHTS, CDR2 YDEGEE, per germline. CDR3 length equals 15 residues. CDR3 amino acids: CASSSGHVGNQPQHF. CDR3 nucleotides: TGTGCCAGCAGCTCCGGACACGTTGGGAATCAGCCCCAGCATTTT.

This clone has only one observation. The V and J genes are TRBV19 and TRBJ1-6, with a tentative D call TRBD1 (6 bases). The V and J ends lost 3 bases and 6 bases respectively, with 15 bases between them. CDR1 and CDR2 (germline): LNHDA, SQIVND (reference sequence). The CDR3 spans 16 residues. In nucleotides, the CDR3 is TGTGCCAGTAGTATCGACCACAGGGAGCTTAATTCACCCCTCCACTTT. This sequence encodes CASSIDHRELNSPLHF.

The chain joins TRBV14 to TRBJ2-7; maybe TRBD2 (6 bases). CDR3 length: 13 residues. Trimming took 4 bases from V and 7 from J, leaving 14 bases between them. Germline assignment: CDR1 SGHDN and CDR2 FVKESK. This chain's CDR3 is CASSPGGGKEQYF. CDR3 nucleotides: TGTGCCAGCAGCCCAGGCGGAGGGAAGGAGCAGTACTTC.

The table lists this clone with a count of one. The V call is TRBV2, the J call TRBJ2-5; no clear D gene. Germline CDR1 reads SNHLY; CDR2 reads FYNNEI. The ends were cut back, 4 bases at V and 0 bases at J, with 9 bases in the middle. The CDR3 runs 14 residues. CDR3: CASSGTWYQETQYF. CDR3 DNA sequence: TGTGCCAGCAGTGGCACATGGTACCAAGAGACCCAGTACTTC.

CDR3 sequence reads: CAWGQGAYNEQFF. Written as DNA, the CDR3 is TGTGCCTGGGGACAGGGAGCCTACAATGAGCAGTTCTTC. V usage is TRBV30 and J usage is TRBJ2-1, with 8 bases matching TRBD1. The CDR3 runs to 13 residues. Germline CDR1 reads GTSNPN; CDR2 reads SVGIG (reference sequence). V shed 5 bases, J shed 2 bases, and the junction held 2 bases outside the gene matches.

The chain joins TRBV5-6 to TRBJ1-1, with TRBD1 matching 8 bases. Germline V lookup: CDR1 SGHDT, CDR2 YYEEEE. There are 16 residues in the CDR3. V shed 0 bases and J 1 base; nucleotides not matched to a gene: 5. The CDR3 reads CASSLGQGMRNTEAFF. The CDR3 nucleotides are TGTGCCAGCAGCTTGGGACAGGGGATGAGGAACACTGAAGCTTTCTTT.

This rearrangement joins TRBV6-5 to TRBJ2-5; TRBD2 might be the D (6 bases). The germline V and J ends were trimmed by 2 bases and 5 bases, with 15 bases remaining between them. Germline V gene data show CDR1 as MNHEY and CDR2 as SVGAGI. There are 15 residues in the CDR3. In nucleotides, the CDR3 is TGTGCCAGCAGTTACGGGGCGCCAGGGAGGGAGACCCAGTACTTC. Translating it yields CASSYGAPGRETQYF.

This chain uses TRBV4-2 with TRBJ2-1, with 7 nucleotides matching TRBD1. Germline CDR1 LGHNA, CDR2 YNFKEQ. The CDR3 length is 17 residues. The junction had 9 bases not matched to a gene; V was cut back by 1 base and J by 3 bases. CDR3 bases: TGTGCCAGCAGCCAAGCCCCCTCAGGGGGTGACTACAATGAGCAGTTCTTC. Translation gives CASSQAPSGGDYNEQFF.

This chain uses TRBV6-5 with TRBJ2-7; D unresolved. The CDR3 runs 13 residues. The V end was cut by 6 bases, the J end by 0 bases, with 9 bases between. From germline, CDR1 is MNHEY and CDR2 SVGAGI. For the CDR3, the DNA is TGTGCCAGCAGCCCCCGTTACTCCTACGAGCAGTACTTC. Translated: CASSPRYSYEQYF.

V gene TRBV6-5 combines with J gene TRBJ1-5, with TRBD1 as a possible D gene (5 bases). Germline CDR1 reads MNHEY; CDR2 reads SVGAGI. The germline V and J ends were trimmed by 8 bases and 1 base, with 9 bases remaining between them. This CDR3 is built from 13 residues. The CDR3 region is CASSGGSNQPQHF. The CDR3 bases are TGTGCCAGCTCGGGGGGGAGCAATCAGCCCCAGCATTTT.

The CDR3 DNA reads TGTGCCAGCTCCCCAAGGACAGGGACCGGGGAGCTGTTTTTT. Its translation: CASSPRTGTGELFF. This chain joins TRBV2 and TRBJ2-2; 8 bases are shared with TRBD1. There are 14 residues in the CDR3. V lost 8 bases, J lost 5 bases, and 7 bases stayed unmatched. CDR1 SNHLY and CDR2 FYNNEI come from the germline V gene.

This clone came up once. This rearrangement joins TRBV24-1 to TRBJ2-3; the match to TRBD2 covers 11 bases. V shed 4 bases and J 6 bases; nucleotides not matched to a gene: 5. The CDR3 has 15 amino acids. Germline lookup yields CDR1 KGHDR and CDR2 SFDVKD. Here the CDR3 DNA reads TGTGCCACCAGTGACCCTAGCGGGGGGCCCGATACGCAGTATTTT. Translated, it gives CATSDPSGGPDTQYF.

DNA for the CDR3: TGTGCCAGCGGACCCGTGACCGGGGCGAACACTGAAGCTTTCTTT. As protein: CASGPVTGANTEAFF. This sequence joins TRBV9 and TRBJ1-1; D is perhaps TRBD1 (5 bases). With 7 bases removed from V and 1 base from J, the gap between germline ends came to 17 bases. This CDR3 comprises 15 residues. Germline CDR1 is SGDLS and CDR2 is YYNGEE.

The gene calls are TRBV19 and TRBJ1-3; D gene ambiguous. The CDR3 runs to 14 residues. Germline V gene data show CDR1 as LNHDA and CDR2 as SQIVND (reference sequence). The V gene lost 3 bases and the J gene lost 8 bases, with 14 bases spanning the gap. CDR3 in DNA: TGTGCCAGTAGTATCGGCCCTGCGGAGGACACCATATATTTT. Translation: CASSIGPAEDTIYF.

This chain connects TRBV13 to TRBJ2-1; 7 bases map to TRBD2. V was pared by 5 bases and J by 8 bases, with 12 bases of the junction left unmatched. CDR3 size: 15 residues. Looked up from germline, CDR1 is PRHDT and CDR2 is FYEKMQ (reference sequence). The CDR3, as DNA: TGTGCCAGCAGCCTAAGGGGAGGGAGGGACGATGAGCAGTTCTTC. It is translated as CASSLRGGRDDEQFF.

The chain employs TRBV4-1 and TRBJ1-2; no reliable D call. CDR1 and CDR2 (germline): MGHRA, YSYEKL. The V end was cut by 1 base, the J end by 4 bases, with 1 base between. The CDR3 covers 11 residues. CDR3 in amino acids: CASSQAYGYTF. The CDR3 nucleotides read TGCGCCAGCAGCCAAGCCTATGGCTACACCTTC.

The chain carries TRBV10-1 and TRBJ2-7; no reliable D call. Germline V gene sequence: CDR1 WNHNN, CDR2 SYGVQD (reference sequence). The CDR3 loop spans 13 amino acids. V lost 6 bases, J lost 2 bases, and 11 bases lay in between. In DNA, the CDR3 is TGCGCCAGCAGGTCTGGAACCACCTACGAGCAGTACTTC. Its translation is CASRSGTTYEQYF.

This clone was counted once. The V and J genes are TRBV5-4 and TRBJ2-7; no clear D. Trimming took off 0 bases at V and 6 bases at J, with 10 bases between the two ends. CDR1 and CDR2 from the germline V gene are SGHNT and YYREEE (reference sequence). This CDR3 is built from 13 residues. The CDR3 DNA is TGTGCCAGCAGCTTGGATTCCGGCGTCGAGCAGTACTTC. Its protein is CASSLDSGVEQYF.

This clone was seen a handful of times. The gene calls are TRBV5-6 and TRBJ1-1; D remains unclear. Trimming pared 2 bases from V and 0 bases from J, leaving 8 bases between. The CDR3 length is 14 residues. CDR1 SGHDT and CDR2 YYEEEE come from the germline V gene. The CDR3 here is CASSFPALNTEAFF. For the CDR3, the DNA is TGTGCCAGCAGCTTCCCAGCTCTGAACACTGAAGCTTTCTTT. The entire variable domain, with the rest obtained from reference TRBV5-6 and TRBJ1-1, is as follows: DAGVTQSPTHLIKTRGQQVTLRCSPKSGHDTVSWYQQALGQGPQFIFQYYEEEERQRGNFPDRFSGHQFPNYSSELNVNALLLGDSALYLCASSFPALNTEAFFGQGTRLTVV.

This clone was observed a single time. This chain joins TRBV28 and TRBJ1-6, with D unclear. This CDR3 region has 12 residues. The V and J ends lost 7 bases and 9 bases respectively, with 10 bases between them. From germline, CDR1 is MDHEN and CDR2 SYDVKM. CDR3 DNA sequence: TGTGCCAGCACCCAACAAAGTTCACCCCTCCACTTT. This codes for CASTQQSSPLHF.

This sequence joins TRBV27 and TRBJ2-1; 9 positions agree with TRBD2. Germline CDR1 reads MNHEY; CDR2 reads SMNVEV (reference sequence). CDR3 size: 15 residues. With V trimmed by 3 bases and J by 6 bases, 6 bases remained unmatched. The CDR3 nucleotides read TGTGCCAGCAGTTTTACGCCGGGACTAGCCAATGAGCAGTTCTTC. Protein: CASSFTPGLANEQFF.